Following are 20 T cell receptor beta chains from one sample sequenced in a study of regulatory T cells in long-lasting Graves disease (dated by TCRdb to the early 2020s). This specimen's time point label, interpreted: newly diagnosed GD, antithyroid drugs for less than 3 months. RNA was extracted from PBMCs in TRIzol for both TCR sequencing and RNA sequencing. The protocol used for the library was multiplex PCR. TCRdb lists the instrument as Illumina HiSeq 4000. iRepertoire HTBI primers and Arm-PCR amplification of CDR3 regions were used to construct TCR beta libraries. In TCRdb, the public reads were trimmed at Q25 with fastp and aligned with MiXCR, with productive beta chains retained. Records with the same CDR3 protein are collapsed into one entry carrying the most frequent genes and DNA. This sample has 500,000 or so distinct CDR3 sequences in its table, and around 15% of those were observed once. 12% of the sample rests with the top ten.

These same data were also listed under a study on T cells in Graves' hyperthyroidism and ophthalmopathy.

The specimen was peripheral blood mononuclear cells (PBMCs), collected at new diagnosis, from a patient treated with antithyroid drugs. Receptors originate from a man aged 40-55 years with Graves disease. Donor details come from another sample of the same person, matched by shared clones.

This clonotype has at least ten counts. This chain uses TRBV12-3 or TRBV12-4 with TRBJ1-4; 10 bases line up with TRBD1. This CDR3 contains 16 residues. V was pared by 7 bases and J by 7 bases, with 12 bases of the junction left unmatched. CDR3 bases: TGTGCCAGCACCTCGTACCCCGGGGACAGGGGTGAAAAACTGTTTTTT. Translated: CASTSYPGDRGEKLFF.

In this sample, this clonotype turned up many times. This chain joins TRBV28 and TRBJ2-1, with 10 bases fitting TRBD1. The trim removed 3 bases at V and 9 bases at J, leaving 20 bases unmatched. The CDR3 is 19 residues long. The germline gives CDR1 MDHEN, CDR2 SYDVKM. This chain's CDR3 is CASSFPEAGRQGALTEQFF. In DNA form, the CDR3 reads TGTGCCAGCAGTTTCCCTGAGGCTGGGCGACAGGGGGCATTGACTGAGCAGTTCTTC.

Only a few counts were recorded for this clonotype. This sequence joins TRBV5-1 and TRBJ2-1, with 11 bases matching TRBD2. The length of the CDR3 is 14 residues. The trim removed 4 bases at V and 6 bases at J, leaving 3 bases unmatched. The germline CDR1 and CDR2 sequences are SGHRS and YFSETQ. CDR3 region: CASSATSGGNEQFF. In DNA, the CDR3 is TGCGCCAGCAGCGCAACTAGCGGGGGCAATGAGCAGTTCTTC. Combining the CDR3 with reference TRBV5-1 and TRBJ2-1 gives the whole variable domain KAGVTQTPRYLIKTRGQQVTLSCSPISGHRSVSWYQQTPGQGLQFLFEYFSETQRNKGNFPGRFSGRQFSNSRSEMNVSTLELGDSALYLCASSATSGGNEQFFGPGTRLTVL.

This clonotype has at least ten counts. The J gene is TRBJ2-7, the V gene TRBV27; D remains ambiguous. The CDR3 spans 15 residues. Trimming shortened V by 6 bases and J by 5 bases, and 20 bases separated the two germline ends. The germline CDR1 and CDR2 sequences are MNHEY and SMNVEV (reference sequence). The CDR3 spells CASSFLNMDGDEQYF. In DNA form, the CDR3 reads TGTGCCAGCAGCTTCCTTAATATGGACGGCGACGAGCAGTACTTC.

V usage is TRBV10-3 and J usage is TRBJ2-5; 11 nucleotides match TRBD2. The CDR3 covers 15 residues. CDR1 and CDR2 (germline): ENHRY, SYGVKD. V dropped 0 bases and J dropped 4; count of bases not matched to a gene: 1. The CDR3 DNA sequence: TGTGCCATCAGTGAGTCAACTAGCGGGAGAGAGACCCAGTACTTC. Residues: CAISESTSGRETQYF.

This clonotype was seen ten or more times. CDR3 residues: CSAPPKTSGGYEQYF. CDR3 DNA: TGCAGTGCTCCCCCCAAGACTAGCGGGGGCTACGAGCAGTACTTC. J is TRBJ2-7 and V is TRBV20-1; 12 bases are shared with TRBD2. Trimming at V came to 5 bases and at J to 3 bases, leaving 8 bases not matched to a gene. Germline loops: CDR1 DFQATT, CDR2 SNEGSKA (reference sequence). This CDR3 region has 15 residues.

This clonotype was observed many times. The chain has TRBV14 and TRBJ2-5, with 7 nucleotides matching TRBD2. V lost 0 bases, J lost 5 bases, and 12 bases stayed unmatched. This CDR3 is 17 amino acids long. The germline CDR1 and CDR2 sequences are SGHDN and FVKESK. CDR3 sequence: CASSQDLFLAEGETQYF. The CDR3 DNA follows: TGTGCCAGCAGCCAAGATTTGTTCCTAGCGGAAGGGGAGACCCAGTACTTC.

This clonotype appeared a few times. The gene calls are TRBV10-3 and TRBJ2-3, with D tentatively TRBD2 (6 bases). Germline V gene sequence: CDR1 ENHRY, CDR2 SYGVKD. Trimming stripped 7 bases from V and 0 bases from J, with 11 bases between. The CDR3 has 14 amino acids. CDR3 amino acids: CAIKSSGSTDTQYF. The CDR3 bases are TGTGCCATCAAGTCAAGCGGGAGCACAGATACGCAGTATTTT.

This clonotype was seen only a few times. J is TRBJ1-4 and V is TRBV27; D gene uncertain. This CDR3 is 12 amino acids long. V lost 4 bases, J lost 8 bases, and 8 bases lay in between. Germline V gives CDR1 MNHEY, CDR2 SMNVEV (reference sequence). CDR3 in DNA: TGTGCCAGCAGTTCGACGGGAGAAAAACTGTTTTTT. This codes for CASSSTGEKLFF.

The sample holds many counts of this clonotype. Here the CDR3 reads CASRTTSSYNEQFF. For the CDR3, the DNA is TGTGCCAGCAGAACTACTAGCTCCTACAATGAGCAGTTCTTC. V gene TRBV12-3 or TRBV12-4 combines with J gene TRBJ2-1, with a weak D call TRBD2 (5 bases). V dropped 6 bases and J dropped 0 bases, with 9 bases sitting between them. The CDR3 length is 14 residues.

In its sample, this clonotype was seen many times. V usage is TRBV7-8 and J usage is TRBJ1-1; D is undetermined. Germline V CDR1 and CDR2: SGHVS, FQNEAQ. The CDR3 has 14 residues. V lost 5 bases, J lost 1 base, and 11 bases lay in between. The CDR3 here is CASSPMAANTEAFF. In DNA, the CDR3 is TGTGCCAGCAGCCCTATGGCGGCGAACACTGAAGCTTTCTTT. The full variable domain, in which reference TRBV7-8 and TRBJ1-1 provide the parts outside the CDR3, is GAGVSQSPRYKVAKRGQDVALRCDPISGHVSLFWYQQALGQGPEFLTYFQNEAQLDKSGLPSDRFFAERPEGSVSTLKIQRTQQEDSAVYLCASSPMAANTEAFFGQGTRLTVV.

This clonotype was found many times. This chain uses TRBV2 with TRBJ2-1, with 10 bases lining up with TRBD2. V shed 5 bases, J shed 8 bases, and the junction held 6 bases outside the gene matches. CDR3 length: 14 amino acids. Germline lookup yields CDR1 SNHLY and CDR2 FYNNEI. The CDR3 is CASSRGSGRHEQFF. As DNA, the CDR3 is TGTGCCAGCAGTCGGGGTAGCGGGAGGCATGAGCAGTTCTTC.

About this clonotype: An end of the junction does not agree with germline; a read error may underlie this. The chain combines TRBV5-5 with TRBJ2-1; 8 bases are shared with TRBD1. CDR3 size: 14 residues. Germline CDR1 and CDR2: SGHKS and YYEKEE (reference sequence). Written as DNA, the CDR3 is TGCGCCAGCCGGCCGGGACAGGTGAGGTACGAGCAGTTCTTC. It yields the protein CASRPGQVRYEQFF.

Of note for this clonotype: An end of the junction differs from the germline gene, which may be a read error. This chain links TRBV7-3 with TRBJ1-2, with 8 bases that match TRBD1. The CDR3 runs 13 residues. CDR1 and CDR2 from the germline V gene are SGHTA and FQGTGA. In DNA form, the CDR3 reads TGTGCCAACAGCCCGGGGACAGGTCTCGGCTACACCTTC. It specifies CANSPGTGLGYTF.

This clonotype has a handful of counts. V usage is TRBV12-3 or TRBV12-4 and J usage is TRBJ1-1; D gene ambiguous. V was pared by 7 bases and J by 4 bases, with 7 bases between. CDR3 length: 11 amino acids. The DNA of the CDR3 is TGTGCCAGCACATTTGGCACTGAAGCTTTCTTT. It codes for CASTFGTEAFF.

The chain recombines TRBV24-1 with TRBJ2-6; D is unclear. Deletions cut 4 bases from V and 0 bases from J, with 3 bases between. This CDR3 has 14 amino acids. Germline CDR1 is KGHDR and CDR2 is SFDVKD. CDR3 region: CATSDTSGANVLTF. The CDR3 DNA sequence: TGTGCCACCAGTGACACCTCTGGGGCCAACGTCCTGACTTTC.

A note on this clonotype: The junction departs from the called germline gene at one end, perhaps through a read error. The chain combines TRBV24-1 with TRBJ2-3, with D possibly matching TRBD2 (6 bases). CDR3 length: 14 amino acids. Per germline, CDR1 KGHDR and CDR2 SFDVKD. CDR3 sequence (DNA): TGTGCCACCAGTGATCGGCGGGGCACAGATGCGCAGTATTTT. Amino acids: CATSDRRGTDAQYF.

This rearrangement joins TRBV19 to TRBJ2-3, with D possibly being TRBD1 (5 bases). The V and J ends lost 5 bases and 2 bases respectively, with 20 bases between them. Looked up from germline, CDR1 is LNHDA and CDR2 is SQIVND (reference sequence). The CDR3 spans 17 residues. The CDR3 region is CASSPGRNRQFTDTQYF. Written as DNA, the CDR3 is TGTGCCAGTAGTCCAGGACGTAATCGACAGTTCACAGATACGCAGTATTTT.

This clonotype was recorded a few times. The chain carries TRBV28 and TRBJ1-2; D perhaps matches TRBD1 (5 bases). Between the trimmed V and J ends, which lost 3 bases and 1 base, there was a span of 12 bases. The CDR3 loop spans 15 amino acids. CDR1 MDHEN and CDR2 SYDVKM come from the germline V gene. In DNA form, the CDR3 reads TGTGCCAGCAGTTTGCCCCAGGGCAATAACTATGGCTACACCTTC. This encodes CASSLPQGNNYGYTF.

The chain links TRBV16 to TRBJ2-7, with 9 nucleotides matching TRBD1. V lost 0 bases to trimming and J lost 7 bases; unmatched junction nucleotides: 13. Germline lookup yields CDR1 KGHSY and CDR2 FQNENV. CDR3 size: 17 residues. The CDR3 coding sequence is TGTGCCAGCAGCCAATCGGGCTCGGGACAGGGCCCTTGGGAGCAGTACTTC. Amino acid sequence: CASSQSGSGQGPWEQYF.